This T cell receptor (beta chain) is from a study of Ad26.COV2.S vaccination and SARS-CoV-2 variants (dated by TCRdb to about 2021). Regarding the study in general: TCRbeta repertoire sequencing was used to assess the specificity and breadth of SARS-CoV-2-reactive T cell receptors after Ad26.COV2.S vaccination. The TCR-sequenced set comprised approximately 32 samples: approximately 19 Ad26.COV2.S vaccine recipients, 5 placebo recipients and 8 SARS-CoV-2 convalescent individuals.

The immunoSEQ Assay was used to sequence TCRbeta CDR3 regions. After extraction, genomic DNA underwent amplification by bias-controlled multiplex PCR, followed by high-throughput sequencing. Under the source paper's analysis protocol: To quantify the absolute abundance of each unique TCRbeta CDR3 region, sequences were collapsed and filtered. T cell fraction was estimated by normalization of TCRbeta template counts to usable DNA, with usable DNA being measured through amplification of reference genes present in all nucleated cells. Repertoire TCRs were annotated as SARS-CoV-2-specific by exact matching of V gene, CDR3 amino acid sequence and J gene to a known reactive TCR set. The reference SARS-CoV-2 TCR set was obtained from MIRA and was filtered for enrichment in COVID-19-positive ImmuneCODE repertoires, whereby public or cross-reactive TCRs were removed. Using the MIRA antigens, annotated TCRs were further analysed by specific ORF or by position within an ORF. Depth was the summed frequency of annotated unique rearrangements, while breadth was defined as annotated unique rearrangements over total unique productive rearrangements. Two-sided Wilcoxon rank-sum tests were used to compare TCR breadth between groups. TCRdb took this table from immuneACCESS and kept in-frame rearrangements with V and J called. Such tables lack part of the clones; where checked against another copy, unresolved V genes explain under half of the gap, and the rest is unexplained. The V and J calls and clone size are taken from that table; D and trimming were inferred from the DNA. Recorded for this sample are under 150,000 clones; roughly 88% of them occurred a single time. More than 4.5% of the sample belongs to the ten largest clones.

Study-level results and caveats: Substantial breadth of spike-specific CD8+ and CD4+ T cell responses was reported after vaccination. According to the authors, total T cell responses may have been underestimated by the TCR breadth and depth analyses. Comparable non-spike TCR breadth was observed between vaccine and placebo recipients, consistent with only spike being contained in the vaccine. Ad26.COV2.S recipients had higher spike-specific TCR breadth than placebo recipients (P = 0.0014).

The time point tag for this specimen amounts to: individuals recovered from natural SARS-CoV-2 infection. This clone was recorded a few times. There is no known antigen for this receptor. Per-base qualities were not stored, and no clone one base away is much larger. Per the germline V gene, MNHEY is the CDR1 and SVGAGI is the CDR2. The trim is 6 bases for V and 6 bases for J, with a gap of 12 bases between the germline ends. The CDR3 covers 13 residues, taking in both the cysteine and the phenylalanine. Only CDR3 DNA remains: 39 bases, in frame from the first base. This clonotype was obtained from a human donor who had recovered from COVID-19. The chain links TRBV6-5 with TRBJ1-5, with no confident D gene call. The material sequenced was peripheral blood, taken after recovery from COVID-19. The CDR3 region has the sequence CASRHRLGQPQHF. The base sequence is TGTGCCAGCAGGCACAGATTGGGTCAGCCCCAGCATTTT.